This TCR beta chain is drawn from a study of memory CD8 T cells in hepatitis C reinfection. Background on the study: Chronic HCV followed reinfection in a couple of donors who cleared primary infection. Late or post reinfection samples were taken 12 to 24 weeks after detection.

Profiled with immunoSEQ multiplex PCR; TCRdb holds only in-frame clones, not every one. The repertoire has approximately 49,000 clones, 75% to 90% of them found once; the top ten carry more than 0.65%. The time point is: late/post reinfection, 12 to 24 weeks after detection. The sorted cells went straight to TCR sequencing with no prior in vitro expansion. People who inject drugs from Montreal's HEPCO study were the donors. Germline V CDR1 and CDR2: SGHRS, YFSETQ. The V end lost 4 bases, the J end lost 1 base, and 14 bases lay between the germline ends. The CDR3 totals 15 residues. This clone was seen a handful of times.

Material for sequencing was naive CD8+ T cells sorted from blood. The receptor comes from a man between 18 and 35 years old with hepatitis C virus infection. This sequence joins TRBV5-1 and TRBJ1-1; D perhaps matches TRBD1 (5 bases). The DNA of the CDR3 is TGCGCCAGCAGCGCTTGGGGCCTAGGGAACACTGAAGCTTTCTTT. Protein product: CASSAWGLGNTEAFF.